The clone carrying this T cell receptor beta chain came up many times. The antigen remains unidentified. The CDR3 is 17 residues long. Germline V gene sequence: CDR1 SGHTA, CDR2 FQGNSA. V gave up 5 bases and J gave up 2 bases, with 20 bases separating them. For TCR, cDNA came from 5'RACE template switching, which added a universal primer site and UMIs. TCRdb re-called the 5' RACE reads through MiXCR, storing one row per CDR3 protein. The table has some 320,000 distinct CDR3 sequences, 4.1% seen once. This record belongs to a study of T cells after yellow fever vaccination. Study observations and caveats: A secondary response was less intense yet reached its peak sooner, at day 5 versus 15.

The sample here was PBMCs, taken 5 days after the yellow fever booster vaccination. J is TRBJ2-3 and V is TRBV7-2; a possible D gene is TRBD1 (8 bases). The TCR comes from a man between 18 and 35 years old who received the YFV17D yellow fever vaccine. CDR3 region: CASSPRQGRGYTDTQYF. The CDR3 DNA is TGTGCCAGCAGCCCCCGACAGGGGAGGGGGTACACAGATACGCAGTATTTT.